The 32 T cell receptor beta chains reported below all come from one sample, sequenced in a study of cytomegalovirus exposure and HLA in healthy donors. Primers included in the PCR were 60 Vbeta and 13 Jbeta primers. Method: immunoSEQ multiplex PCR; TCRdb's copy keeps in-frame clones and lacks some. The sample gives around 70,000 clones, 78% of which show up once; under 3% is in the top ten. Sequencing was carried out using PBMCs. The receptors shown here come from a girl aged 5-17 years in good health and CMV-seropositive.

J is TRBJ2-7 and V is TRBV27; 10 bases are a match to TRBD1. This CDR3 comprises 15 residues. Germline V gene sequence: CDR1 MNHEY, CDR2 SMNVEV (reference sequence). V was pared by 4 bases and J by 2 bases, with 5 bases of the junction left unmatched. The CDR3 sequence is CASSWRDRGAYEQYF. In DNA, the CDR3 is TGTGCCAGCAGTTGGAGGGACAGGGGAGCCTACGAGCAGTACTTC.

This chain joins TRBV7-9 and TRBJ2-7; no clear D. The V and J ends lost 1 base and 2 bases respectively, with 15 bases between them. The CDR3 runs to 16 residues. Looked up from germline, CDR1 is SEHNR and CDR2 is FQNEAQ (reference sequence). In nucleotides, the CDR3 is TGTGCCAGCAGCTTAGGTAGTAGCCCCCCTCCCTACGAGCAGTACTTC. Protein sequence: CASSLGSSPPPYEQYF. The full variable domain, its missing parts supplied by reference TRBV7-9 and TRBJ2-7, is DTGVSQNPRHKITKRGQNVTFRCDPISEHNRLYWYRQTLGQGPEFLTYFQNEAQLEKSRLLSDRFSAERPKGSFSTLEIQRTEQGDSAMYLCASSLGSSPPPYEQYFGPGTRLTVT.

The CDR3 loop reads CASSISGTGSYEQYF. Written as DNA, the CDR3 is TGCGCCAGCAGCATATCCGGGACAGGCTCCTACGAGCAGTACTTC. The chain uses TRBV5-1 and TRBJ2-7, with 8 bases lining up with TRBD1. Per the germline V gene, CDR1 is SGHRS and CDR2 is YFSETQ. The J segment lost 0 bases and the V segment lost 4 bases, leaving 6 bases of the junction unmatched. The CDR3 consists of 15 residues.

The DNA of the CDR3 is TGTGCCAGCAGCCCTGGTCAGGGGCTAGCGGCCCACAATGAGCAGTTCTTC. This sequence encodes CASSPGQGLAAHNEQFF. The gene calls are TRBV11-3 and TRBJ2-1; a possible D gene is TRBD2 (7 bases). The CDR3 spans 17 residues. CDR1 is SGHNT and CDR2 is YENEEA in the germline V gene. With 5 bases removed from V and 5 bases from J, the gap between germline ends came to 22 bases.

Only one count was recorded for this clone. The CDR3, as DNA: TGTGCCAGCAGCCCAACAGGGTACACTGAAGCTTTCTTT. Amino acids: CASSPTGYTEAFF. The chain carries TRBV11-2 and TRBJ1-1; D is possibly TRBD1 (6 bases). The CDR3 is 13 residues long. Germline CDR1 and CDR2: SGHAT and FQNNGV. Between the trimmed V and J ends, which lost 5 bases and 3 bases, there was a span of 10 bases.

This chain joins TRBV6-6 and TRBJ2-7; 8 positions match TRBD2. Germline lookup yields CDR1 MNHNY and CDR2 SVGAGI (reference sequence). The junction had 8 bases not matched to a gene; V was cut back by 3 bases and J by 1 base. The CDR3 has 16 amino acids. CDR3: CASSYGPSGSSYEQYF. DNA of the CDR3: TGTGCCAGCAGTTATGGCCCCAGCGGGAGTTCCTACGAGCAGTACTTC.

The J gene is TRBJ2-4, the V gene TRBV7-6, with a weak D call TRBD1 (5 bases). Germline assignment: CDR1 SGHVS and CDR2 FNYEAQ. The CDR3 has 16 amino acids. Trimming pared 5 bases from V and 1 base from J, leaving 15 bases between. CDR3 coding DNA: TGTGCCAGCAGCCCCTCGGGCAGGGCGGCCAAAAACATTCAGTACTTC. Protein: CASSPSGRAAKNIQYF.

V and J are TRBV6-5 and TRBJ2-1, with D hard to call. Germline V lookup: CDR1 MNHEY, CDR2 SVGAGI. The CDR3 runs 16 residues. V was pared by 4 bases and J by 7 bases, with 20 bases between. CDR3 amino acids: CASSSYPQVAKNEQFF. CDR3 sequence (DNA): TGTGCCAGCAGTTCCTACCCGCAGGTGGCAAAGAATGAGCAGTTCTTC.

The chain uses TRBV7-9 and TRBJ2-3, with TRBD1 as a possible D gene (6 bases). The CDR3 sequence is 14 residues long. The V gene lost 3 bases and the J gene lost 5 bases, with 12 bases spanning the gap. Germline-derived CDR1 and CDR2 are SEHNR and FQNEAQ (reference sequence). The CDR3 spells CASSFPQGKDTQYF. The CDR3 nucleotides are TGTGCCAGCAGCTTTCCACAGGGAAAAGATACGCAGTATTTT.

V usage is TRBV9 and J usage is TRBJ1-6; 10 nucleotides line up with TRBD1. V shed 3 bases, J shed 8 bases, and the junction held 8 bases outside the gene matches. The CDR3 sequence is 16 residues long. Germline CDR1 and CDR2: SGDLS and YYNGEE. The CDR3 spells CASSASPGTGDSPLHF. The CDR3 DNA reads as TGTGCCAGCAGCGCCTCACCCGGGACAGGGGATTCACCCCTCCACTTT.

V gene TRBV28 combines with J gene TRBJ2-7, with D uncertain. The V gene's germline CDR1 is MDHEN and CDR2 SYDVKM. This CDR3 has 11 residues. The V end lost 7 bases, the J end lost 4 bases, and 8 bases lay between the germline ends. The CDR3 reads CASNGRYEQYF. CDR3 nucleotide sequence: TGTGCCAGCAATGGCAGATACGAGCAGTACTTC.

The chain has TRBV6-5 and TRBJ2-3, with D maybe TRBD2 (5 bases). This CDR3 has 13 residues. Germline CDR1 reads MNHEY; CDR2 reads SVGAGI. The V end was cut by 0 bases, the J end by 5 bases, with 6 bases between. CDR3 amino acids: CASSYSREDTQYF. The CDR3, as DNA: TGTGCCAGCAGTTACTCGAGGGAAGATACGCAGTATTTT.

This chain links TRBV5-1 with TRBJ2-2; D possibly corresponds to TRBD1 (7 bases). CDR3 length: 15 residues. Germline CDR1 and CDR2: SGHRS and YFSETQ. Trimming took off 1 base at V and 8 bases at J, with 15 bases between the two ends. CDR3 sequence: CASSLFGGGAGELFF. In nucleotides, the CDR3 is TGCGCCAGCAGCTTGTTTGGAGGGGGCGCAGGGGAGCTGTTTTTT.

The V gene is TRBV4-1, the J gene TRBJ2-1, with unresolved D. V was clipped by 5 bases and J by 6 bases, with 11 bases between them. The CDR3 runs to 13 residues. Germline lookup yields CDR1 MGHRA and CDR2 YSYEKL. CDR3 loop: CASSVQYFNEQFF. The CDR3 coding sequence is TGCGCCAGCAGCGTCCAGTATTTCAATGAGCAGTTCTTC.

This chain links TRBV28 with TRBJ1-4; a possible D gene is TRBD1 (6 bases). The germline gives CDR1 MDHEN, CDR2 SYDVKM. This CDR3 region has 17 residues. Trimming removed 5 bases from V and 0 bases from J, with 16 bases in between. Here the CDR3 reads CASSTWTERTTNEKLFF. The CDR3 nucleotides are TGTGCCAGCAGTACATGGACAGAGAGGACAACTAATGAAAAACTGTTTTTT.

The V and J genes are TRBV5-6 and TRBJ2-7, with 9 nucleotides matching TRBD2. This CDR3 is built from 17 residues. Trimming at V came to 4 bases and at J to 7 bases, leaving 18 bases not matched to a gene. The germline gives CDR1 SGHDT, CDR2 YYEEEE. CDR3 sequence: CASSRRASGKNFGEQYF. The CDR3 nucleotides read TGTGCCAGCAGCCGACGGGCTAGCGGGAAGAACTTCGGGGAGCAGTACTTC. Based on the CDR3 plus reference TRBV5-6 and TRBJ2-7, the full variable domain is DAGVTQSPTHLIKTRGQQVTLRCSPKSGHDTVSWYQQALGQGPQFIFQYYEEEERQRGNFPDRFSGHQFPNYSSELNVNALLLGDSALYLCASSRRASGKNFGEQYFGPGTRLTVT.

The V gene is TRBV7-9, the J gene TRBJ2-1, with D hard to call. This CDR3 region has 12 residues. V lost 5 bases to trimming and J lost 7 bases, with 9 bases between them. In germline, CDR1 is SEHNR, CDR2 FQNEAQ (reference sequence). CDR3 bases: TGTGCCAGCAGCCGCACTCGGAATGAGCAGTTCTTC. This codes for CASSRTRNEQFF. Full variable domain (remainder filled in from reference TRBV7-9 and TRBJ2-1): DTGVSQNPRHKITKRGQNVTFRCDPISEHNRLYWYRQTLGQGPEFLTYFQNEAQLEKSRLLSDRFSAERPKGSFSTLEIQRTEQGDSAMYLCASSRTRNEQFFGPGTRLTVL.

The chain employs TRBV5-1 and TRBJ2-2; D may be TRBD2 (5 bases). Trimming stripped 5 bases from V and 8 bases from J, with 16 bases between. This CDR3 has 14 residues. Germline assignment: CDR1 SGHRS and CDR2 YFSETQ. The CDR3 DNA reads TGCGCCAGCAGTTTTTTACGGCGAGGGGGGGAGCTGTTTTTT. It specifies CASSFLRRGGELFF. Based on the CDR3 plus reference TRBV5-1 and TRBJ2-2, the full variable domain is KAGVTQTPRYLIKTRGQQVTLSCSPISGHRSVSWYQQTPGQGLQFLFEYFSETQRNKGNFPGRFSGRQFSNSRSEMNVSTLELGDSALYLCASSFLRRGGELFFGEGSRLTVL.

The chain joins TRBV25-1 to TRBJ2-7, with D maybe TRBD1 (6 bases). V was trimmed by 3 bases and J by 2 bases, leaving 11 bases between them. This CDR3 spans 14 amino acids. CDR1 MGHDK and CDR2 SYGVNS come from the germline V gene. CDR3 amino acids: CASSDDRRTYEQYF. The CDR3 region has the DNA TGTGCCAGCAGTGACGACAGGAGAACCTACGAGCAGTACTTC.

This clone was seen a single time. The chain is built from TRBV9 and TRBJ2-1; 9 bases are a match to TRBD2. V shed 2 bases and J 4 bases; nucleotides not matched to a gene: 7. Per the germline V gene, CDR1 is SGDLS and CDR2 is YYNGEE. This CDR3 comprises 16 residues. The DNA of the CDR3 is TGTGCCAGCAGCGTCGTGGGACTAGCTTTGTACAATGAGCAGTTCTTC. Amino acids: CASSVVGLALYNEQFF.

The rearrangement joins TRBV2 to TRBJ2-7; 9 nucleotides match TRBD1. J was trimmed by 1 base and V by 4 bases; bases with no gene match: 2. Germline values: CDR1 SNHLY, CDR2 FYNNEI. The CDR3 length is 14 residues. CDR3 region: CASSVGQGSYEQYF. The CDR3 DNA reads TGTGCCAGCAGTGTCGGACAGGGGTCCTACGAGCAGTACTTC.

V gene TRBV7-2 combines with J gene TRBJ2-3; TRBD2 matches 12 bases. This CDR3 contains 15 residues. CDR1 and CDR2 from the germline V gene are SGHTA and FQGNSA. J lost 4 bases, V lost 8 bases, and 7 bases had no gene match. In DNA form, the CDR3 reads TGTGCCAGCCTGCTAGCGGGGGGGCCCGCAGATACGCAGTATTTT. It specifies CASLLAGGPADTQYF.

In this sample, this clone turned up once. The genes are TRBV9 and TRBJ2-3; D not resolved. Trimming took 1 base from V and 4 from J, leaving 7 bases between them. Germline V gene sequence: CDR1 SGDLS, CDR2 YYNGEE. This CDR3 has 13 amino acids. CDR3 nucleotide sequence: TGTGCCAGCAGCGTAATTCGTGCAGATACGCAGTATTTT. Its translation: CASSVIRADTQYF.

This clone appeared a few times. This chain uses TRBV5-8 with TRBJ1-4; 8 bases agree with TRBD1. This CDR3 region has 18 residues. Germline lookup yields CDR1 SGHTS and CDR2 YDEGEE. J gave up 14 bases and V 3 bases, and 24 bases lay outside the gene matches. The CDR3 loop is CASSWLPITGTGGKILFF. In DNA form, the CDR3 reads TGTGCCAGCAGCTGGTTACCCATTACCGGGACAGGAGGTAAAATCCTGTTTTTT.

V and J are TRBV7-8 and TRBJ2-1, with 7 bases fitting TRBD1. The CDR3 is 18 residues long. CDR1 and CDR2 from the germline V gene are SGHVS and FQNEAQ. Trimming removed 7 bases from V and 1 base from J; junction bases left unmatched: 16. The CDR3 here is CASTSGGYGFSSYNEQFF. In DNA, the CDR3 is TGTGCCAGCACCTCAGGGGGTTACGGCTTCTCATCCTACAATGAGCAGTTCTTC.

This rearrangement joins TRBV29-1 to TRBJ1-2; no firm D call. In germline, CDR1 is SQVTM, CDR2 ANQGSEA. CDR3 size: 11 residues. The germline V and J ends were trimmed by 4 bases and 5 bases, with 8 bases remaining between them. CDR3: CSVAVTYGYTF. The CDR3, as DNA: TGCAGCGTTGCCGTTACTTATGGCTACACCTTC.

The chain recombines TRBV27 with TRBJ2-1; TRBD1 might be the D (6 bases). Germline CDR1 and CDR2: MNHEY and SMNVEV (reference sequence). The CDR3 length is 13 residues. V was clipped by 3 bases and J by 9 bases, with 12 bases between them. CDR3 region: CASSFLTGSEQFF. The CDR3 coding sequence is TGTGCCAGCAGTTTCCTGACAGGTTCTGAGCAGTTCTTC.

As DNA, the CDR3 is TGTGCCTACCAAGTTACAAGCTCTGCCCCTAGAAACTATGGCTACACCTTC. Its translation: CAYQVTSSAPRNYGYTF. V usage is TRBV30 and J usage is TRBJ1-2; D is unresolved. Germline V gives CDR1 GTSNPN, CDR2 SVGIG (reference sequence). The V end lost 7 bases, the J end lost 2 bases, and 26 bases lay between the germline ends. This CDR3 is 17 amino acids long.

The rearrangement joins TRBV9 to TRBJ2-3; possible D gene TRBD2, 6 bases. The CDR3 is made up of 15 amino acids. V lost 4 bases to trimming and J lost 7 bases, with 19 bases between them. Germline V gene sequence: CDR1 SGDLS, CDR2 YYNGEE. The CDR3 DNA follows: TGTGCCAGCAGCTTACGACTAGGGACCATGTATACGCAGTATTTT. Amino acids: CASSLRLGTMYTQYF. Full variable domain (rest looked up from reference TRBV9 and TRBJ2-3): DSGVTQTPKHLITATGQRVTLRCSPRSGDLSVYWYQQSLDQGLQFLIQYYNGEERAKGNILERFSAQQFPDLHSELNLSSLELGDSALYFCASSLRLGTMYTQYFGPGTRLTVL.

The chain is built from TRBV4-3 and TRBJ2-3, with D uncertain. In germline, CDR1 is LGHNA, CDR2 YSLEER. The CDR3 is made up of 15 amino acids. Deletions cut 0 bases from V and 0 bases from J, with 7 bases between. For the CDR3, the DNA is TGCGCCAGCAGCCAAGAGGCTGGCAGCACAGATACGCAGTATTTT. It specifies CASSQEAGSTDTQYF.

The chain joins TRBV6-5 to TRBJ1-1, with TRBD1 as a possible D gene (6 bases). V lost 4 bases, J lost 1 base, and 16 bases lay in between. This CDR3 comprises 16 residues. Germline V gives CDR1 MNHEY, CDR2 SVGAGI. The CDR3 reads CASSSGGSYPNTEAFF. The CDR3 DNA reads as TGTGCCAGCAGTTCGGGGGGCTCGTATCCGAACACTGAAGCTTTCTTT.

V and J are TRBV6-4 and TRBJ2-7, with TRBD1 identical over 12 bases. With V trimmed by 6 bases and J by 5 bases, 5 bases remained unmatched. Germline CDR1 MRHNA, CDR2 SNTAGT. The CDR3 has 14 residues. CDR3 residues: CASSQGTGGDEQYF. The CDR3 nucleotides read TGTGCCAGCAGCCAAGGGACAGGGGGCGACGAGCAGTACTTC.